These T cell receptor beta chains were read from a single sample in a study of blood T cell repertoires in COVID-19. Sequencing was performed with immunoSEQ multiplex PCR; in TCRdb, only in-frame clones are kept and a portion is missing. Among about 430,000 clones listed, about 88% were seen once. The sample taken for sequencing was PBMCs or T cells enriched from blood (not recorded which). These receptors were collected from a woman aged 18-30 years who had been exposed to COVID-19. The CDR3 runs from the conserved cysteine through the conserved F or W. A D gene is named only where the DNA matches it firmly. Expanded clones are given a class, and other clones once, few, many or no size at all.

V	D	J	size	DNA	CDR3
TRBV27	.	TRBJ2-2	.	TGTGCCAGCAGTTTAGGGCCCATTAGCGGGAACACCGGGGAGCTGTTTTTT	CASSLGPISGNTGELFF
TRBV5-1	.	TRBJ2-7	once	TGCGCCAGCAGCTCAGGACAGCAAAGGGAGCAGTACTTC	CASSSGQQREQYF
TRBV7-2	TRBD2	TRBJ2-3	.	TGTGCCAGCAGCTTAGGGCTAGCGGGAGGGCCAGAGTCTGCAGATACGCAGTATTTT	CASSLGLAGGPESADTQYF
TRBV18	.	TRBJ2-7	once	TGTGCCAGCTCACCGCAGGGAAGGTCGTACGAGCAGTACTTC	CASSPQGRSYEQYF
TRBV28	TRBD1	TRBJ1-1	.	TGTGCCAGCAGTTTCTCAGGGGGCCGCACTGAAGCTTTCTTT	CASSFSGGRTEAFF
TRBV11-2	.	TRBJ2-4	.	TGTGCCAGCAGCCCCTCAGTCATTCAGTACTTC	CASSPSVIQYF
TRBV5-1	.	TRBJ2-1	once	TGCGCCAGCAGCTTGGAGGAGCGGGCCTACAATGAGCAGTTCTTC	CASSLEERAYNEQFF
TRBV6-5	TRBD1	TRBJ2-7	.	TGTGCCAGCAGGACGGGACAGGGGGCGATCTACGAGCAGTACTTC	CASRTGQGAIYEQYF
TRBV15	.	TRBJ1-2	.	TGTGCCACCAGCAGAGATCACAGCGGCTACACCTTC	CATSRDHSGYTF
TRBV7-9	.	TRBJ2-3	.	TGTGCCAGCAGCTTTGAGCAGGGAACAGATACGCAGTATTTT	CASSFEQGTDTQYF
TRBV6-6	TRBD2	TRBJ2-2	once	TGTGCCAGCAGTTACCAGCGGGGATACACCGGGGAGCTGTTTTTT	CASSYQRGYTGELFF
TRBV11-3	TRBD1	TRBJ2-7	once	TGTGCCAGCAGCTTCTCTCGACAGGGCGAGCAGTACTTC	CASSFSRQGEQYF
TRBV19	.	TRBJ2-7	once	TGTGCCAGTAGCGGGGGCTACGAGCAGTACTTC	CASSGGYEQYF
TRBV12-3/TRBV12-4	TRBD2	TRBJ2-5	.	TGTGCCAGCAGTTTAGGGGGGGGTGAGACCCAGTACTTC	CASSLGGGETQYF
TRBV12-3/TRBV12-4	.	TRBJ1-5	.	TGTGCCGCCCGGCGGGGAAATCAGCCCCAGCATTTT	CAARRGNQPQHF
TRBV18	TRBD1	TRBJ2-1	.	TGTGCCAGCTCAGCACAGGGGTACAATGAGCAGTTCTTC	CASSAQGYNEQFF
TRBV7-2	.	TRBJ2-3	.	TGTGCCAGCAGCTCTACCCCCCGCACAGATACGCAGTATTTT	CASSSTPRTDTQYF
TRBV11-2	.	TRBJ1-6	.	TGTGCCAGCAGCTTAGAAGGGAGGGCGAATTCACCCCTCCACTTT	CASSLEGRANSPLHF
TRBV7-2	.	TRBJ1-1	.	TGTGCCAGCAGCTTCAGGACAGTGAGCACTGAAGCTTTCTTT	CASSFRTVSTEAFF
TRBV3-1/TRBV3-2	.	TRBJ2-7	.	TGTGCCAGCAGCCACGCGCGCCTCGAATGGGAGCAGTACTTC	CASSHARLEWEQYF
TRBV9	.	TRBJ2-7	.	TGTGCCAGCAGCGTTGGGGGGGGCCGTTACGAGCAGTACTTC	CASSVGGGRYEQYF
TRBV7-8	.	TRBJ1-3	.	TGTGCCAGCAGCTTCGTCTCGGGAAACACCATATATTTT	CASSFVSGNTIYF
TRBV28	TRBD1	TRBJ2-7	.	TGTGCCAGCAACCCGAGGGGACAGCAGGTCTACGAGCAGTACTTC	CASNPRGQQVYEQYF
TRBV2	TRBD1	TRBJ1-2	.	TGTGCCAGCAGTGGGACAGGGAGGAATGGCTACACCTTC	CASSGTGRNGYTF
TRBV28	TRBD1	TRBJ1-5	.	TGTGCCAGCAGCCTTGCGGGACAGTATAGCAATCAGCCCCAGCATTTT	CASSLAGQYSNQPQHF
TRBV21-1	.	TRBJ2-3	.	TGTGCCAGCAGCAAAGTTCCAGGGGAAGATACGCAGTATTTT	CASSKVPGEDTQYF
TRBV5-1	.	TRBJ1-1	.	TGCGCCAGCAGCGCGGATGCCAGGGACACTGAAGCTTTCTTT	CASSADARDTEAFF
TRBV3-1/TRBV3-2	TRBD2	TRBJ2-2	once	TGTGCCAGCAGCCGCACTAGCGGACCTCTGGCGAACACCGGGGAGCTGTTTTTT	CASSRTSGPLANTGELFF
TRBV6-5	TRBD1	TRBJ1-2	.	TGTGCCAGCAGTTATGGGACGGGACAGACTAACTATGGCTACACCTTC	CASSYGTGQTNYGYTF
TRBV2	.	TRBJ1-3	few	TGTGCCAGCTCTGTGACAGGAGGAAACACCATATATTTT	CASSVTGGNTIYF
TRBV28	TRBD1	TRBJ2-7	.	TGTGCCAGCAGTTTGATAGGACAGGGGAACACGTACTTC	CASSLIGQGNTYF
TRBV7-9	.	TRBJ2-7	.	TGTGCCAGCAGCTTAGGGCAGGGCAACTACGAGCAGTACTTC	CASSLGQGNYEQYF
TRBV27	TRBD1	TRBJ2-7	.	TGTGCCAGCCATACCTCAGGGGGCTACGAGCAGTACTTC	CASHTSGGYEQYF
TRBV4-3	TRBD1	TRBJ1-2	.	TGCGCCAGCAGCCAGGCCGGGACAGGTAGACCTTATGGCTACACCTTC	CASSQAGTGRPYGYTF
TRBV2	.	TRBJ1-5	.	TGTGCCAGCAGTGAAGGGGGCGGGGACAATCAGCCCCAGCATTTT	CASSEGGGDNQPQHF
TRBV6-5	TRBD2	TRBJ2-2	few	TGTGCCAGCAGGGTTAGCGGGGGGTACACCGGGGAGCTGTTTTTT	CASRVSGGYTGELFF
TRBV11-2	TRBD2	TRBJ2-1	.	TGTGCCAGCAGCTTAGGACTAGCGTCATACAATGAGCAGTTCTTC	CASSLGLASYNEQFF
TRBV18	TRBD1	TRBJ2-7	.	TGTGCCAGCTCACCGGGACAGGGGATATACGAGCAGTACTTC	CASSPGQGIYEQYF
TRBV20-1	.	TRBJ1-2	.	TGCAGTGCTAGTAAACTCCCGGGACTGGAAAATGGCTACACCTTC	CSASKLPGLENGYTF
TRBV11-3	.	TRBJ2-7	once	TGTGCCAGCAGCTTAATAATTATAGGGGGGGCCTTCTACGAGCAGTACTTC	CASSLIIIGGAFYEQYF
TRBV6-4	.	TRBJ1-6	.	TGTGCCAGCAGTGACTCTCTGGCCAATTCACCCCTCCACTTT	CASSDSLANSPLHF
TRBV7-9	.	TRBJ2-7	.	TGTGCCAGCAGCACGGGAGTTTATGGGCAGTACTTC	CASSTGVYGQYF
TRBV10-1	.	TRBJ2-1	.	TGCGCCAGCAGCGGGGACTGGGACAATGAGCAGTTCTTC	CASSGDWDNEQFF
TRBV28	TRBD1	TRBJ1-5	few	TGTGCCAGCAGTTTGGGGCAAGGGGGCTGGCAGCCCCAGCATTTT	CASSLGQGGWQPQHF
TRBV28	.	TRBJ1-2	.	TGTGCCAGCACCGATACAGGGTTTCATGGCTACACCTTC	CASTDTGFHGYTF
TRBV2	.	TRBJ2-1	.	TGTGCCAGCAGTGACTCCCGTAAATCCTACAATGAGCAGTTCTTC	CASSDSRKSYNEQFF
TRBV4-1	.	TRBJ1-1	.	TGCGCCAGCAGCCTATCCCCCTTAAGCGGCACTGAAGCTTTCTTT	CASSLSPLSGTEAFF
TRBV5-5	.	TRBJ2-7	few	TGTGCCAGCAGCTCGGGTCCCTTGACAGGCTACGAGCAGTACTTC	CASSSGPLTGYEQYF
TRBV19	TRBD1	TRBJ2-7	.	TGTGCCAGTAGTACTAAAACGGACAGGAGTTACTCCTACGAGCAGTACTTC	CASSTKTDRSYSYEQYF
TRBV10-3	TRBD1	TRBJ1-1	.	TGTGCCATCAGTGAGTCCGGGACAGGGATAAGGGGCACTGAAGCTTTCTTT	CAISESGTGIRGTEAFF
TRBV19	.	TRBJ2-2	few	TGTGCCTGCGGGAATTGGGCCGGGGAGCTGTTTTTT	CACGNWAGELFF